This TCR beta chain was sequenced for a study of T cells in Graves' hyperthyroidism and ophthalmopathy. This clonotype was seen many times. The CDR3 is 14 residues long. Trimming pared 5 bases from V and 1 base from J, leaving 11 bases between. Germline loops: CDR1 SGHAT, CDR2 FQNNGV. Amplification yielded TCR beta CDR3 regions, with RNA transcripts as the source. The primer set for the first-round RT-PCR of the TCR CDR3 was HTBI. TCRdb reanalysed the multiplex PCR reads using MiXCR and keeps one entry per CDR3 protein. Of hundreds of thousands of distinct CDR3 sequences listed, approximately 15% are singletons. The diagnoses drew upon clinical symptoms, serum thyroxine and TRAb, thyroid ultrasound and orbital computed tomography.

Sequencing input: blood. V and J are TRBV11-2 and TRBJ1-2; D perhaps matches TRBD1 (5 bases). The origin of this receptor is a woman between 50 and 59 years old with Graves' ophthalmopathy. This CDR3 reads CASSPRDGNYGYTF. As DNA, the CDR3 is TGTGCCAGCAGCCCCCGGGACGGTAACTATGGCTACACCTTC.